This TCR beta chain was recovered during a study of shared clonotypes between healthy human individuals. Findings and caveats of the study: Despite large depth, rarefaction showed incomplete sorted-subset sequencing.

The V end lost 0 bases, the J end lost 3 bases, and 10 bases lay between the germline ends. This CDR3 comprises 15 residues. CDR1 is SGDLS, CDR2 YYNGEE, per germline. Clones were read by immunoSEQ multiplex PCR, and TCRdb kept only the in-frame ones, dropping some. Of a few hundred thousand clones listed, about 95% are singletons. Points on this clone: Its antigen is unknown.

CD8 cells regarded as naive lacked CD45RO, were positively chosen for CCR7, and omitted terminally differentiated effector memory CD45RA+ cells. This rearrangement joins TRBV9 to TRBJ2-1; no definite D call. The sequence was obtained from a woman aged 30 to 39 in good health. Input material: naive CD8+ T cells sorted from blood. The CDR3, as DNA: TGTGCCAGCAGCGTAGAGGGTAGCCTCTACAATGAGCAGTTCTTC. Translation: CASSVEGSLYNEQFF.